The T cell receptor beta chain under discussion was sequenced for a study of shared clonotypes between healthy human individuals. Germline assignment: CDR1 LNHDA and CDR2 SQIVND (reference sequence). V was pared by 3 bases and J by 1 base, with 7 bases of the junction left unmatched. The CDR3 has 16 residues. How the authors handled the data: ImmunoSEQ junction-only sequences lacked quality scores, so their filtering differed. Libraries were prepared by immunoSEQ multiplex PCR; TCRdb keeps only in-frame clonotypes and omits some of them. V, J and clone size derive from that table, while D and trimming were established from the DNA sequence. The data contain about 2.1 million clones, just under 95% of them seen just once; the ten biggest clones take up about 1.6%. CD45RO-negative cells were positively selected for CCR7, leaving out terminally differentiated effector memory CD45RA+ cells.

The V call is TRBV19, the J call TRBJ2-3; 7 nucleotides agree with TRBD1. This receptor was identified in a man aged 18 to 29 in good health. Some clones in this sample may be carry-over from other donors' samples. Sequencing was carried out using naive CD8+ T cells from PBMCs. In nucleotides, the CDR3 is TGTGCCAGTAGTATCTTAACAGGGGTTGGCACAGATACGCAGTATTTT. Amino acid sequence: CASSILTGVGTDTQYF. Full variable domain (outside the CDR3, taken from reference TRBV19 and TRBJ2-3): DGGITQSPKYLFRKEGQNVTLSCEQNLNHDAMYWYRQDPGQGLRLIYYSQIVNDFQKGDIAEGYSVSREKKESFPLTVTSAQKNPTAFYLCASSILTGVGTDTQYFGPGTRLTVL.